The 3 T cell receptor beta chains reported below all come from one sample, sequenced in a study of OX40 agonist ivuxolimab in advanced cancers. Profiled with immunoSEQ multiplex PCR; TCRdb holds only in-frame clones, not every one. The data hold about 64,000 clones, with around 87% observed a single time. The sequences come from CD4+ or CD8+ T cells sorted from blood, collected in a trial of the OX40 agonist ivuxolimab. Every receptor here comes from an adult with an advanced solid tumor such as melanoma, head and neck, liver or kidney cancer.

This clone qualifies as medium-sized. This chain links TRBV29-1 with TRBJ1-3, with TRBD1 identical over 7 bases. The CDR3 is 17 residues long. V shed 4 bases and J 0 bases; nucleotides not matched to a gene: 12. Germline CDR1 is SQVTM and CDR2 is ANQGSEA. The CDR3 bases are TGCAGCGTTGTGGGGAGGGGGCAGACCGACTCTGGAAACACCATATATTTT. Translation: CSVVGRGQTDSGNTIYF. Full variable domain (outside the CDR3, taken from reference TRBV29-1 and TRBJ1-3): SAVISQKPSRDICQRGTSLTIQCQVDSQVTMMFWYRQQPGQSLTLIATANQGSEATYESGFVIDKFPISRPNLTFSTLTVSNMSPEDSSIYLCSVVGRGQTDSGNTIYFGEGSWLTVV.

The chain employs TRBV29-1 and TRBJ2-1; 8 nucleotides match TRBD2. The CDR3 sequence is 13 residues long. V was clipped by 6 bases and J by 6 bases; unmatched bases: 7. Germline CDR1 is SQVTM and CDR2 is ANQGSEA. The DNA for the CDR3 is TGCAGCGTCGCCGGGACTAGTCCCAATGAGCAGTTCTTC. It encodes CSVAGTSPNEQFF.

The gene calls are TRBV5-5 and TRBJ2-7, with a tentative D call TRBD2 (6 bases). V was shortened by 0 bases and J by 2 bases, with 6 bases between the two germline ends. The length of the CDR3 is 13 residues. CDR1 is SGHKS, CDR2 YYEKEE, per germline (reference sequence). CDR3 amino acids: CASSLGEAYEQYF. CDR3 DNA: TGTGCCAGCAGCTTGGGGGAGGCCTACGAGCAGTACTTC.